This T cell receptor (beta chain) came from a study of Graves' ophthalmopathy and Graves' hyperthyroidism (dated by TCRdb to the late 2010s). At the level of the whole study: Peripheral blood was collected at initial diagnosis, before any treatment. To tell Graves' ophthalmopathy apart from Graves' hyperthyroidism, and to predict which patients would progress to ophthalmopathy, the study relied on TCR beta repertoire signatures. In total, 135 blood samples were TCR-sequenced: approximately 42 ophthalmopathy, some 72 hyperthyroidism and about 17 hyperthyroidism-to-ophthalmopathy patients. To explore V-J signatures that separate ophthalmopathy from hyperthyroidism, a discovery set of about 96 patients was enrolled, consisting of about 45 with ophthalmopathy and approximately 57 with stable hyperthyroidism. An independent validation cohort was composed of around 19 hyperthyroidism patients and 15 to 17 patients who later progressed from hyperthyroidism to ophthalmopathy. In a handful of hyperthyroidism patients, the T-cell repertoires found in thyroid tissue were compared with those found in blood. Following sampling, methimazole starting at 30 mg daily was administered to hyperthyroidism patients, and high-dose intravenous methylprednisolone was administered to ophthalmopathy patients. For training and testing, the 100 or so patients in the discovery cohort were randomly divided in a 7:3 ratio. Summary of the overall study and its limitations: Most expanded thyroid clonotypes with frequency above 0.001 were also detected in blood, suggesting blood repertoires may reflect the thyroid immune response. In validation, the model predicted ophthalmopathy progression with 70.59% sensitivity and about 73% specificity; some 13 predicted patients were CT-confirmed with GO in a median of around 6 months. In cross-validation, the 13-signature model distinguished ophthalmopathy from stable hyperthyroidism with 85% to 90% sensitivity and approximately 81% specificity, and in the test set the corresponding values were approximately 80% and 75%. No statistical method was used to set the sample size in advance, and the investigators knew which group each participant was assigned to.

For repertoire sequencing, the TCR beta CDR3 regions were amplified from RNA transcripts. HTBI primers and the Qiagen OneStep RT-PCR kit were used in a first-round RT-PCR, which was followed by a second-round multiplex PCR, size selection and purification. Sequencing of the libraries was carried out on an Illumina HiSeq2000 in paired-end mode with 100 bp reads. The original methods were these. SOAPnuke was used to process the reads, removing any read that contained adapters or uncalled bases, had a mean Phred below 15, or lacked an exact match to the constant primer or identifier. COPE v1.2.5 was used to merge high-quality paired reads. Each unique nucleotide sequence was treated as a clonotype, and MiTCR v1.1 was used to align the clonotypes to the IMGT TRB V, D and J references. The analysis was limited to V-J combinations with a frequency above 0.0001, which together covered about 99% of repertoires. For each V-J combination, a TCR clonal expansion and chaos score was defined as the ratio of F50 clonal expansion to chaos observed in the TCRdist matrix. Features were reduced by Welch's t-statistics and random forest to 10 to 15 V-J combinations, which fed a naive Bayes classifier. Thyroid-blood repertoire similarity was quantified with the Morisita-Horn index. TCRdb reanalyzed the raw reads on its own, using fastp at Q25 for trimming and MiXCR for clone calling, and kept in-frame beta chains. Identical CDR3 protein sequences are pooled into one entry, listed with their most common genes and DNA. The V and J calls and clone size are TCRdb's, not the authors'. In this sample the table shows 170,000 or so distinct CDR3 sequences, 35% to 50% of which occur a single time. 8% to 9% of the sample is held by the ten biggest clonotypes.

Comment on this clonotype: It lacks a known antigen. Base qualities are not at hand, and no much larger clone is one base apart.

The ophthalmopathy patients had moderately to severely active disease, with a Clinical Activity Score of 3 or higher, a NOSPECS grade of 4 or higher, and a disease duration of less than 3 months. Patients with other autoimmune diseases, uncontrolled infections, pregnancy or lactation were excluded. Diagnosis was based on clinical symptoms, serum thyroxine, TRAb, thyroid ultrasound and orbital computed tomography. Using Ficoll-Paque density gradient centrifugation, PBMCs were isolated from 10 ml of fresh peripheral blood. Total RNA was extracted using Trizol reagent, and RNA quality was checked on an Agilent 2100 Bioanalyzer. The CDR3 runs 15 amino acids, cysteine and phenylalanine included. Of all the DNA, just the CDR3 is kept, 45 bases in frame from base 1. V and J are truncated by 4 bases and 1 base respectively, leaving an intervening sequence of 13 bases. As encoded in the germline V gene (reference sequence), CDR1 is SEHNR while CDR2 is FQNEAQ.

The sequenced sample consisted of peripheral blood. The receptor chain draws on TRBV7-9 and TRBJ1-1; 5 matching bases give a weak D call of TRBD1. The clonotype originates from a man aged 30-40 years with Graves' ophthalmopathy. Donor details come from another sample of the same person, matched by shared clones. Read as DNA, the sequence is TGTGCCAGCAGCTCGTTGACAGAAACGAACACTGAAGCTTTCTTT. It is translated as CASSSLTETNTEAFF.